The clone carrying this T cell receptor (beta chain) was found once. Germline V CDR1 and CDR2: MNHEY, SVGAGI. Between the trimmed V and J ends, which lost 5 bases and 4 bases, there was a span of 17 bases. This CDR3 has 15 amino acids. The record originates from a study of shared clonotypes between healthy human individuals. This table comes from immunoSEQ multiplex PCR, and its TCRdb copy is limited to in-frame clones, with some not included. The sample has more than 2 million clones, 90% to 96% seen once. The chain carries TRBV6-5 and TRBJ1-2; D may be TRBD1 (5 bases). This receptor was identified in a man between 18 and 35 years old in good health. Sequenced: naive CD4+ T cells sorted from blood. The subset is: CD45RA+ positively selected. CDR3 sequence: CASSPGTVFFYGYTF. In nucleotides, the CDR3 is TGTGCCAGCAGTCCCGGGACTGTTTTTTTCTATGGCTACACCTTC.